A selection of T cell receptor beta chains follows, all from one sample in a study of OX40 agonist ivuxolimab in advanced cancers. Here immunoSEQ multiplex PCR was the method, and the copy in TCRdb shows in-frame clones only, minus some. The data show 74,000 or so clones, about 93% seen once. The specimen comprised CD4+ or CD8+ T cells sorted from blood, sampled in a trial of the OX40 agonist ivuxolimab. These receptors originate from an adult with an advanced solid tumor such as melanoma, head and neck, liver or kidney cancer. Both conserved end residues are part of each CDR3. D genes are given only for firm matches. Clone size is not always given. Where it is, it says once, few, many or a class for expanded clones.

d_call	clone_size	j_call	v_call	cdr3_aa	cdr3_nt
-	-	TRBJ2-7	TRBV19	CASSPDLYYEQYF	TGTGCCAGTAGTCCAGACCTGTACTACGAGCAGTACTTC
TRBD1	-	TRBJ2-1	TRBV27	CASNHLGGQGGGEQFF	TGTGCCAGCAACCACCTTGGGGGACAGGGAGGAGGTGAGCAGTTCTTC
-	-	TRBJ1-1	TRBV10-3	CAISGTAEAFF	TGTGCCATCAGTGGGACAGCTGAAGCTTTCTTT
-	-	TRBJ2-7	TRBV7-8	CASSLWGGLSYEQYF	TGTGCCAGCAGCTTATGGGGGGGCCTCTCCTACGAGCAGTACTTC
TRBD2	-	TRBJ2-7	TRBV15	CATSIGGLVDEQYF	TGTGCCACCAGCATTGGGGGACTAGTCGACGAGCAGTACTTC
-	-	TRBJ1-1	TRBV19	CASSAPGPEAFF	TGTGCCAGTAGTGCCCCTGGGCCTGAAGCTTTCTTT
-	-	TRBJ2-4	TRBV27	CASSPSRGAKNIQYF	TGTGCCAGCAGTCCCTCGAGGGGGGCCAAAAACATTCAGTACTTC
-	-	TRBJ1-1	TRBV14	CASSQGGVMNTEAFF	TGTGCCAGCAGCCAAGGAGGGGTCATGAACACTGAAGCTTTCTTT
TRBD2	-	TRBJ2-6	TRBV19	CASREQGGLAGVGANVLTF	TGTGCCAGTAGGGAACAGGGAGGTCTAGCGGGAGTCGGGGCCAACGTCCTGACTTTC
-	-	TRBJ1-5	TRBV10-2	CASSESGGRYQPQHF	TGCGCCAGCAGTGAAAGTGGCGGACGCTATCAGCCCCAGCATTTT
-	-	TRBJ1-1	TRBV6-1	CASSEYGGTEAFF	TGTGCCAGCAGTGAATACGGTGGCACTGAAGCTTTCTTT
-	-	TRBJ1-5	TRBV4-3	CASSQDVGTHNQPQHF	TGCGCCAGCAGCCAAGATGTAGGGACTCACAATCAGCCCCAGCATTTT
-	-	TRBJ1-1	TRBV27	CASSLNGAEAFF	TGTGCCAGCAGTTTGAACGGGGCTGAAGCTTTCTTT
-	-	TRBJ2-7	TRBV18	CASSPARANEQYF	TGTGCCAGCTCACCAGCCAGGGCCAACGAGCAGTACTTC
TRBD2	once	TRBJ2-1	TRBV27	CASSLSGGAYNEQFF	TGTGCCAGCAGTTTATCGGGAGGGGCCTACAATGAGCAGTTCTTC
TRBD2	-	TRBJ2-7	TRBV11-2	CASRESGGHSYEQYF	TGTGCCAGCAGAGAGAGCGGGGGCCACTCCTACGAGCAGTACTTC
-	-	TRBJ1-1	TRBV4-3	CASSQVSRPVAEAFF	TGCGCCAGCAGCCAAGTTTCACGGCCGGTTGCTGAAGCTTTCTTT
-	-	TRBJ2-7	TRBV5-1	CASSQLTDYEQYF	TGCGCCAGCAGCCAGCTGACTGACTACGAGCAGTACTTC
-	-	TRBJ2-1	TRBV5-6	CASSPRDSFSYNEQFF	TGTGCCAGCAGCCCCCGGGACTCGTTCTCCTACAATGAGCAGTTCTTC
TRBD2	-	TRBJ2-1	TRBV19	CASSGGHYNEQFF	TGTGCCAGCAGCGGGGGACACTACAATGAGCAGTTCTTC
-	-	TRBJ2-6	TRBV4-1	CASSQEIVVGANVLTF	TGCGCCAGCAGCCAAGAGATCGTGGTTGGGGCCAACGTCCTGACTTTC
-	-	TRBJ2-7	TRBV2	CASSFNYEQYF	TGTGCCAGCAGTTTCAACTACGAGCAGTACTTC
-	-	TRBJ2-1	TRBV7-9	CASSLVAVYNEQFF	TGTGCCAGCAGCTTAGTGGCGGTTTACAATGAGCAGTTCTTC
-	-	TRBJ2-3	TRBV5-4	CASSLDYTDTQYF	TGTGCCAGCAGCCTAGACTACACAGATACGCAGTATTTT
-	once	TRBJ1-2	TRBV19	CASTTGGVNYGYTF	TGTGCCAGTACCACCGGGGGGGTAAACTATGGCTACACCTTC
TRBD2	-	TRBJ2-7	TRBV27	CASSPGTSGVEQYF	TGTGCCAGCAGTCCCGGGACTAGCGGCGTTGAACAGTACTTC
TRBD2	-	TRBJ2-7	TRBV7-6	CASSLVLAGAMEYF	TGTGCCAGCAGCTTAGTCCTAGCGGGGGCCATGGAGTACTTC
-	-	TRBJ2-2	TRBV6-6	CASTLWVGTTGELFF	TGTGCCAGCACCCTATGGGTGGGGACCACCGGGGAGCTGTTTTTT
-	-	TRBJ1-1	TRBV5-4	CASSFGGTEAFF	TGTGCCAGCAGCTTCGGGGGGACTGAAGCTTTCTTT
-	-	TRBJ2-5	TRBV5-1	CASSLAGETQYF	TGCGCCAGCAGCTTGGCGGGCGAGACCCAGTACTTC
TRBD2	-	TRBJ2-1	TRBV9	CASSVWDPSGWSEQFF	TGTGCCAGCAGCGTCTGGGACCCTAGCGGGTGGTCGGAGCAGTTCTTC
-	once	TRBJ2-7	TRBV27	CASSLDGQYQDEQYF	TGTGCCAGCAGTTTAGACGGGCAGTACCAGGACGAGCAGTACTTC
TRBD2	-	TRBJ2-7	TRBV7-6	CASSLLAGYYEQYF	TGTGCCAGCAGCTTACTAGCGGGGTACTACGAGCAGTACTTC
TRBD1	-	TRBJ2-7	TRBV4-1	CASSQRDREYEQYF	TGCGCCAGCAGCCAGAGGGACAGGGAATACGAGCAGTACTTC
TRBD1	-	TRBJ2-7	TRBV29-1	CSVEGWTGSSYEQYF	TGCAGCGTTGAAGGGTGGACAGGGAGCTCCTACGAGCAGTACTTC
TRBD2	-	TRBJ2-7	TRBV19	CASSLVAGENEQYF	TGTGCCAGTAGTTTGGTAGCGGGAGAAAACGAGCAGTACTTC
-	-	TRBJ2-5	TRBV7-2	CASSFTLWGPETQYF	TGTGCCAGCAGCTTCACCTTATGGGGGCCAGAGACCCAGTACTTC
TRBD2	once	TRBJ2-7	TRBV4-3	CASSQVAGGLPPYEQYF	TGCGCCAGCAGCCAAGTAGCGGGAGGGCTCCCCCCCTACGAGCAGTACTTC
TRBD1	-	TRBJ1-2	TRBV28	CASSPQTGGYYGYTF	TGTGCCAGCAGTCCCCAGACAGGGGGATACTATGGCTACACCTTC
TRBD2	-	TRBJ2-3	TRBV27	CASTLAGGLTDTQYF	TGTGCCAGCACCTTAGCGGGGGGACTCACAGATACGCAGTATTTT
-	-	TRBJ2-2	TRBV5-6	CASSLRGRYLTGELFF	TGTGCCAGCAGCTTGCGGGGGCGATACCTCACCGGGGAGCTGTTTTTT
-	-	TRBJ1-1	TRBV5-4	CASSAGDIEAFF	TGTGCCAGCAGCGCCGGGGATATCGAAGCTTTCTTT
TRBD1	-	TRBJ2-7	TRBV4-1	CASSHPGQGKYEQYF	TGCGCCAGCAGCCACCCGGGACAGGGGAAATACGAGCAGTACTTC
-	-	TRBJ1-5	TRBV6-5	CASSHSRGDQPQHF	TGTGCCAGCAGCCACAGTAGGGGAGATCAGCCCCAGCATTTT
-	-	TRBJ2-5	TRBV4-2	CASSPLGGQETQYF	TGTGCCAGCAGCCCGCTAGGGGGACAAGAGACCCAGTACTTC
-	-	TRBJ2-2	TRBV5-5	CASSLVLNTGELFF	TGTGCCAGCAGCTTGGTACTGAACACCGGGGAGCTGTTTTTT
-	-	TRBJ2-7	TRBV6-5	CASSRQVYYEQYF	TGTGCCAGCAGTCGACAGGTGTACTACGAGCAGTACTTC
-	-	TRBJ2-2	TRBV27	CASSWGHSGGELFF	TGTGCCAGCAGTTGGGGTCACTCGGGCGGGGAGCTGTTTTTT
-	-	TRBJ2-7	TRBV12-2	CASRLARQGTYEQYF	TGTGCAAGTCGCTTAGCAAGACAGGGGACCTACGAGCAGTACTTC
-	-	TRBJ2-7	TRBV13	CASSLGFLYEQYF	TGTGCCAGCAGCTTAGGATTTCTCTACGAGCAGTACTTC